One and the same sample provided the 10 T cell receptor beta chains below, sequenced in a study of regulatory T cells in long-lasting Graves disease. Both iRepertoire HTBI primers and Arm-PCR of CDR3 regions were used to build the TCR beta libraries. TCRdb fed the multiplex PCR reads into MiXCR, producing one record per CDR3 protein. The profile shows 400,000 or so distinct CDR3 sequences, about 20% of them singletons. Time point reported: persistent/refractory GD, antithyroid drugs over 5 years with positive TRAb. RNA isolated from PBMCs was used to make the TCR library. The sequenced sample was peripheral blood mononuclear cells (PBMCs), obtained when the disease was refractory, from a patient treated with antithyroid drugs. These TCRs come from a female donor with Graves disease.

This clonotype was recorded at least ten times. The V call is TRBV7-2, the J call TRBJ2-2; 10 bases map to TRBD2. In germline, CDR1 is SGHTA, CDR2 FQGNSA. J was trimmed by 6 bases and V by 4 bases; bases with no gene match: 8. The CDR3 contains 16 residues. The CDR3 loop is CASSSKAGGKAGELFF. The DNA for the CDR3 is TGTGCCAGCAGCTCAAAAGCGGGAGGGAAGGCCGGGGAGCTGTTTTTT.

The rearrangement uses TRBV5-5 and TRBJ1-3; no definite D call. This CDR3 spans 15 amino acids. Germline V gene lookup returns CDR1 SGHKS and CDR2 YYEKEE (reference sequence). Trimming removed 3 bases at V and 4 bases at J, with 14 bases between. Here the CDR3 reads CASSYRPPQGNTIYF. In DNA form, the CDR3 reads TGTGCCAGCAGCTACAGACCGCCGCAGGGAAACACCATATATTTT.

CDR3 in DNA: TGTGCCAGCAGCTTGGGGCCCCCGGAGACCCAGTACTTC. It is translated as CASSLGPPETQYF. This chain uses TRBV5-5 with TRBJ2-5; D not certain. CDR3 length equals 13 residues. Looked up from germline, CDR1 is SGHKS and CDR2 is YYEKEE (reference sequence). V gave up 0 bases and J gave up 5 bases, with 8 bases separating them.

This chain links TRBV29-1 with TRBJ2-7; 8 bases agree with TRBD1. The CDR3 sequence is 12 residues long. Germline lookup yields CDR1 SQVTM and CDR2 ANQGSEA. J gave up 3 bases and V 6 bases, and 4 bases lay outside the gene matches. This CDR3 is CSVGQGVYEQYF. The CDR3 DNA reads as TGCAGCGTAGGACAGGGCGTCTACGAGCAGTACTTC.

Ten or more counts support this clonotype. The rearrangement links TRBV28 to TRBJ1-5; no reliable D call. The CDR3 is made up of 12 amino acids. Trimming left V 4 bases short and J 5 bases short, with 6 bases between. CDR1 and CDR2 (germline): MDHEN, SYDVKM. The CDR3 coding sequence is TGTGCCAGCAGTTCTCCCGATCAGCCCCAGCATTTT. Translation gives CASSSPDQPQHF.

The V and J genes are TRBV5-1 and TRBJ2-7; D gene ambiguous. Trimming cost V 9 bases and J 2 bases, with 3 bases left between them. This CDR3 is 9 amino acids long. Germline V gives CDR1 SGHRS, CDR2 YFSETQ. CDR3 nucleotide sequence: TGCGCCACCCCCTACGAGCAGTACTTC. This gives the protein CATPYEQYF.

The chain uses TRBV7-2 and TRBJ2-2; D remains ambiguous. The ends were cut back, 5 bases at V and 2 bases at J, with 12 bases in the middle. The CDR3 loop spans 15 amino acids. The germline gives CDR1 SGHTA, CDR2 FQGNSA. The CDR3 DNA follows: TGTGCCAGCAGCCTAAAACGGGTTAACACCGGGGAGCTGTTTTTT. This codes for CASSLKRVNTGELFF.

This clonotype was observed at least ten times. The V and J genes are TRBV2 and TRBJ1-5, with D hard to call. Trimming pared 5 bases from V and 7 bases from J, leaving 15 bases between. Germline V lookup: CDR1 SNHLY, CDR2 FYNNEI. This CDR3 spans 14 amino acids. CDR3 coding DNA: TGTGCCAGCAGTCGAGCCGGGGTCACGCAGCCCCAGCATTTT. This encodes CASSRAGVTQPQHF.

This clonotype was seen repeatedly, ten times or more. The chain couples TRBV2 to TRBJ2-2; 7 bases agree with TRBD2. CDR1 is SNHLY and CDR2 is FYNNEI in the germline V gene. CDR3 length: 15 residues. V trimming: 3 bases; J trimming: 3 bases; junction bases outside the gene matches: 4. The DNA of the CDR3 is TGTGCCAGCAGTGAGGGAGGGTTCGACACCGGGGAGCTGTTTTTT. Translating it yields CASSEGGFDTGELFF.

Ten or more counts support this clonotype. This sequence joins TRBV18 and TRBJ1-1; D remains unclear. Trimming shortened V by 2 bases and J by 7 bases, and 8 bases separated the two germline ends. This CDR3 has 12 amino acids. Germline CDR1 and CDR2: KGHSH and LQKENI. The CDR3 DNA reads TGTGCCAGCTCACCATACAAGAGTGAAGCTTTCTTT. This encodes CASSPYKSEAFF.